Listed below are T cell receptor beta chains from one sample, sequenced in a study of graft-versus-host responses after intestinal transplantation. These receptors lack a known antigen. Data came from immunoSEQ multiplex PCR; TCRdb stores just in-frame clones and leaves some out. Of about 89,000 clones in the sample, around 93% were seen once. The source material was unstimulated CD4+ T cells sorted from spleen or lymph node cells, sampled before transplant. Receptors originate from a human donor who was the organ donor for an intestinal transplant. Both conserved end residues are part of each CDR3. A D gene is named only where the DNA matches it firmly.

J,V,D,CDR3
TRBJ2-5,TRBV11-2,TRBD2,CASSPTGLAGQETQYF
TRBJ2-1,TRBV28,-,CASSLTAAGATNEQFF
TRBJ1-3,TRBV7-9,-,CASSLGTAWAGNTIYF
TRBJ2-7,TRBV2,-,CASSFGTYEQYF
TRBJ1-6,TRBV11-3,-,CASSLAASSYNSPLHF
TRBJ2-7,TRBV28,-,CASTSPVEQYF
-,TRBV28,-,CASSYLNYEQYF
TRBJ2-7,TRBV27,TRBD1,CASSSPWPGQGPQSSYEQYF
TRBJ2-6,TRBV19,TRBD1,CASRKGASGSGANVLTF
TRBJ2-7,TRBV28,-,CASSPARGRDIDF
TRBJ2-5,TRBV5-4,-,CASSPTPETQYF
TRBJ2-1,TRBV10-3,-,CAISEGPGQVYNEQFF
TRBJ2-1,TRBV5-4,TRBD1,CASSLPRTGIGNEQFF
TRBJ1-1,TRBV6-1,-,CASRANQNTEAFF
TRBJ2-5,TRBV7-6,-,CASSLVGRTQYF
TRBJ1-1,TRBV6-5,-,CASYTGWRAFF
TRBJ2-3,TRBV4-1,-,CASSQEGTLTDTQYF
TRBJ2-1,TRBV5-1,TRBD1,CASSVRDSSYNEQFF
TRBJ2-7,TRBV2,TRBD1,CASSVDRDDYEQYF
TRBJ2-5,TRBV7-8,TRBD1,CASSFNLRGADRGRKETQYF
TRBJ1-2,TRBV27,-,CASSLYSGTYGYTF
TRBJ2-6,TRBV2,TRBD1,CASSEAPWGQGSGANVLTF
TRBJ2-5,TRBV7-2,TRBD2,CASSPPAGRETQYF
TRBJ2-3,TRBV18,TRBD2,CASSPRLAEDTQYF
TRBJ2-3,TRBV5-4,-,CASSTPGPDTQYF
TRBJ2-5,TRBV5-1,TRBD2,CASSSGTSEETQYF
TRBJ1-6,TRBV7-6,-,CASSSGGPNSPLHF
TRBJ2-3,TRBV5-1,-,CASSLQGTDTQYF
TRBJ2-7,TRBV5-1,TRBD1,CASSLSGGYEQYF
TRBJ2-7,TRBV25-1,-,CASTLGGDSEQYF
TRBJ1-6,TRBV7-2,-,CASSPTGLGGGRNSPLHF